A selection of T cell receptor beta chains follows, all from one sample in a study of CD8 T cells in Susac syndrome. TCRdb redid the calling of the immunoSEQ multiplex PCR reads with MiXCR, one entry per CDR3 protein. In the table there are about 76,000 distinct CDR3 sequences, around nine tenths of which are singletons. Sequencing input: CD8+ T cells from PBMCs. The receptors come from a human donor with multiple sclerosis. CDR3s include the opening cysteine and the closing phenylalanine or tryptophan. D genes are given only for firm matches. Only some rows state a clone size, as once, few, many or a class for expanded clones.

j_call v_call d_call clone_size cdr3_nt cdr3_aa
TRBJ2-5 TRBV7-6 TRBD1 . TGTGCCAGCAGCTTAAATCCAGGGGGAGAGACCCAGTACTTC CASSLNPGGETQYF
TRBJ2-1 TRBV13 TRBD2 . TGTGCCAGCAGCATAAGCGGGAGGGCCCCTTCCTACAATGAGCAGTTCTTC CASSISGRAPSYNEQFF
TRBJ2-2 TRBV7-3 . once TGTGCCAGCGGCAAGACCACCGGGGAGCTGTTTTTT CASGKTTGELFF
TRBJ2-1 TRBV19 . . TGTGCCAGTAGTATTGCCTCCTACAATGAGCAGTTCTTC CASSIASYNEQFF
TRBJ1-2 TRBV28 . . TGTGCCAGCAGGCGGGACACCCATGGCTACACCTTC CASRRDTHGYTF
TRBJ2-1 TRBV27 . . TGTGCCAGCAGTGCCGACAGTTGGCATGAGCAGTTCTTC CASSADSWHEQFF
TRBJ2-7 TRBV5-1 . . TGCGCCAGCAGCTTGAGGGAAAGTTACGAGCAGTACTTC CASSLRESYEQYF
TRBJ2-5 TRBV20-1 . . TGCAGTGCTAGAGACCCCCCGGGGGCCCAAGAGACCCAGTACTTC CSARDPPGAQETQYF
TRBJ2-2 TRBV19 TRBD1 . TGTGCCAGTAGTACGGACAGGGCGCCCACCGGGGAGCTGTTTTTT CASSTDRAPTGELFF
TRBJ2-5 TRBV6-5 TRBD2 once TGTGCCAGCAGTCCTAGCGGGGTCATACCCCAGTACTTC CASSPSGVIPQYF
TRBJ2-2 TRBV6-5 TRBD1 . TGTGCCAGCCGGGACAGAAACACCGGGGAGCTGTTTTTT CASRDRNTGELFF
TRBJ1-4 TRBV25-1 TRBD1 . TGTGCCAGCAGTGATCTCCGAATCGCCGGGACAGTTAATGAAAAACTGTTTTTT CASSDLRIAGTVNEKLFF
TRBJ2-1 TRBV27 . few TGTGCCAGCAGCTGGGCCATTTACAATGAGCAGTTCTTC CASSWAIYNEQFF
TRBJ2-5 TRBV3-1 . . TGTGCCAGCAGCCACCTCGTAGGGGAAGCTGAGACCCAGTACTTC CASSHLVGEAETQYF
TRBJ2-1 TRBV3-1 TRBD2 . TGTGCCAGCAGCCAGCGGGAGGGGGCCTACAATGAGCAGTTCTTC CASSQREGAYNEQFF
TRBJ2-4 TRBV29-1 TRBD1 . TGCAGCGTGACAGGGCTGAACATTCAGTACTTC CSVTGLNIQYF
TRBJ2-1 TRBV29-1 TRBD1 . TGCAGCGTTGTACTATATGGACAGGGATATTACAATGAGCAGTTCTTC CSVVLYGQGYYNEQFF
TRBJ1-5 TRBV12-3/TRBV12-4 . . TGTGCCAGCAGGCAGACAGGAATAGACCAGCCCCAGCATTTT CASRQTGIDQPQHF
TRBJ2-1 TRBV4-1 TRBD2 once TGCGCCAGCAGCCAGACTAGCGGGAGATCGAATGAGCAGTTCTTC CASSQTSGRSNEQFF
TRBJ2-1 TRBV11-2 TRBD2 . TGTGCCAGCAGCTTAGGTCCTAGCGGATCCTCCTACAATGAGCAGTTCTTC CASSLGPSGSSYNEQFF
TRBJ2-1 TRBV6-2/TRBV6-3 . . TGTGCCAGCACTAACATGTGGAGCTCCTACAATGAGCAGTTCTTC CASTNMWSSYNEQFF
TRBJ1-6 TRBV6-2/TRBV6-3 . . TGTGCCAGCGCCGGTCGGGATAATTCACCCCTCCACTTT CASAGRDNSPLHF
TRBJ1-1 TRBV20-1 . . TGCAGTGCGAGGGTACAAGGGGGCACTGAAGCTTTCTTT CSARVQGGTEAFF
TRBJ2-1 TRBV7-8 . . TGTGCCAGCAGCTTAGGGGGGGGGCCAAATGAGCAGTTCTTC CASSLGGGPNEQFF
TRBJ1-2 TRBV23-1 . . TGCGCCAGCAGTCAGGACGCGACCTGTTCCTATGGCTACACCTTC CASSQDATCSYGYTF
TRBJ2-1 TRBV25-1 . . TGTGCCAGCGGTCAAGGTTATGAGCAGTTCTTC CASGQGYEQFF
TRBJ2-7 TRBV20-1 TRBD2 . TGCAGTGCTAGTGATAGCGGGAGGGATACTCCCTACGAGCAGTACTTC CSASDSGRDTPYEQYF
TRBJ2-1 TRBV27 . . TGTGCCAGCAGTTTGGGGATTAGCTCCTACAATGAGCAGTTCTTC CASSLGISSYNEQFF
TRBJ1-5 TRBV28 . few TGTGCCAGCAGTCAATGGGACAGCAATCAGCCCCAGCATTTT CASSQWDSNQPQHF
TRBJ1-5 TRBV2 . . TGTGCCAGCAGTCAAGCTGGGTTGGGCAATCAGCCCCAGCATTTT CASSQAGLGNQPQHF
TRBJ2-3 TRBV27 . . TGTGCCAGCAGTTCAGCGCTGACTCGGGACACCCAGTATTTT CASSSALTRDTQYF
TRBJ2-1 TRBV28 . once TGTGCCAGCAATAACGGTGTCCTCGATGAGCAGTTCTTC CASNNGVLDEQFF